This paragraph reports one T cell receptor (beta chain). Its target is not known. CDR1 is SNHLY and CDR2 is FYNNEI in the germline V gene. CDR3 size: 15 residues. The data are from a study of monozygotic twins with inflammatory bowel disease. Regarding the study as a whole: Evidence did not back any single strong signal or clonotype linked to IBD. Among the T cells, different subtypes could not be distinguished. IBD patients, compared with healthy twins, shared fewer clonotypes with others (especially with disease activity).

Unfractionated whole blood yielded total RNA, and T cells were not sorted. TCRdb processed the 5' RACE reads again and assigns one entry to each CDR3 protein, with no DNA. The listing contains about 300,000 distinct CDR3 sequences. The V and J genes are TRBV2 and TRBJ2-3; TCRdb's D call, TRBD2, is unchecked because there is no DNA. The material sequenced was blood. This clonotype originated in a human donor with ulcerative colitis or Crohn's disease, or a healthy co-twin of an affected twin (not recorded which). The CDR3 region is CASSEERLYTDTQYF.